These 30 T cell receptor beta chains originate from one sample sequenced in a study of blood T cell repertoires in COVID-19. This table comes from immunoSEQ multiplex PCR, and its TCRdb copy is limited to in-frame clones, with some not included. The sample has around 200,000 clones; approximately 87% are singletons. What was sequenced was peripheral blood. These receptors all come from a man aged 55 to 69 who had recovered from COVID-19.

This rearrangement joins TRBV7-9 to TRBJ2-1, with 8 bases matching TRBD2. V was pared by 3 bases and J by 9 bases, with 4 bases of the junction left unmatched. Germline CDR1 SEHNR, CDR2 FQNEAQ (reference sequence). The CDR3 totals 13 residues. The CDR3 nucleotides read TGTGCCAGCAGCTTCGGACTAGCTGGTGAGCAGTTCTTC. Amino acid sequence: CASSFGLAGEQFF.

V and J are TRBV25-1 and TRBJ1-3; no clear D gene. Trimming pared 4 bases from V and 0 bases from J, leaving 10 bases between. The CDR3 has 15 residues. Looked up from germline, CDR1 is MGHDK and CDR2 is SYGVNS. The CDR3 DNA reads TGTGCCAGCAGTGCGGGAACAGTCTCTGGAAACACCATATATTTT. Translation: CASSAGTVSGNTIYF.

The chain employs TRBV5-1 and TRBJ2-7; D ambiguous. The germline V and J ends were trimmed by 0 bases and 7 bases, with 8 bases remaining between them. The CDR3 has 12 residues. CDR1 and CDR2 from the germline V gene are SGHRS and YFSETQ. The CDR3 DNA is TGCGCCAGCAGCTTGGACAGACAAGAGCAGTACTTC. This gives the protein CASSLDRQEQYF.

CDR3: CASGEVRDEQYF. The CDR3 DNA sequence: TGTGCCAGCGGGGAGGTACGGGACGAGCAGTACTTC. The chain has TRBV27 and TRBJ2-7, with D possibly matching TRBD2 (6 bases). The V gene's germline CDR1 is MNHEY and CDR2 SMNVEV (reference sequence). V was cut by 8 bases and J by 5 bases, with 13 bases left in between. This CDR3 comprises 12 residues.

V is TRBV7-2 and J is TRBJ2-7, with TRBD2 identical over 13 bases. This CDR3 is 16 amino acids long. The trim removed 6 bases at V and 6 bases at J, leaving 11 bases unmatched. Germline V gives CDR1 SGHTA, CDR2 FQGNSA. The CDR3 nucleotides are TGTGCCAGCAGTCCATCCTGGACTAGCGGGAGCGTCGAGCAGTACTTC. Translating it yields CASSPSWTSGSVEQYF.

The chain has TRBV28 and TRBJ2-7, with TRBD1 identical over 12 bases. This CDR3 is 17 amino acids long. Trimming took 3 bases from V and 3 from J; bases not matched to a gene: 9. Looked up from germline, CDR1 is MDHEN and CDR2 is SYDVKM. The CDR3 nucleotides read TGTGCCAGCAGTTTGGCCGGGACAGGGGGCCGCCGCTACGAGCAGTACTTC. Residues: CASSLAGTGGRRYEQYF. The variable domain in full, with the rest retrieved from reference TRBV28 and TRBJ2-7, is DVKVTQSSRYLVKRTGEKVFLECVQDMDHENMFWYRQDPGLGLRLIYFSYDVKMKEKGDIPEGYSVSREKKERFSLILESASTNQTSMYLCASSLAGTGGRRYEQYFGPGTRLTVT.

The rearrangement joins TRBV19 to TRBJ2-5; 9 bases match TRBD1. Germline loops: CDR1 LNHDA, CDR2 SQIVND (reference sequence). The CDR3 is 15 amino acids. The V segment lost 4 bases and the J segment 4 bases; nucleotides outside the gene matches: 7. CDR3 residues: CASSTLSTGGETQYF. CDR3 nucleotides: TGTGCCAGTAGTACCCTATCGACAGGGGGAGAGACCCAGTACTTC. The variable domain in full, with the rest retrieved from reference TRBV19 and TRBJ2-5, is DGGITQSPKYLFRKEGQNVTLSCEQNLNHDAMYWYRQDPGQGLRLIYYSQIVNDFQKGDIAEGYSVSREKKESFPLTVTSAQKNPTAFYLCASSTLSTGGETQYFGPGTRLLVL.

V and J are TRBV7-2 and TRBJ1-2; the D is unclear. CDR1 and CDR2 from the germline V gene are SGHTA and FQGNSA. This CDR3 is 14 amino acids long. V was shortened by 1 base and J by 1 base, with 7 bases between the two germline ends. For the CDR3, the DNA is TGTGCCAGCAGCTTAGATGGCAGTAACTATGGCTACACCTTC. Protein product: CASSLDGSNYGYTF.

The chain links TRBV10-3 to TRBJ1-4, with 10 bases that match TRBD1. The CDR3 spans 13 residues. Germline V gene data show CDR1 as ENHRY and CDR2 as SYGVKD. V shed 10 bases and J 7 bases; nucleotides not matched to a gene: 6. DNA of the CDR3: TGTGCCACCAGACAGGGGGCTAGTGAAAAACTGTTTTTT. It is translated as CATRQGASEKLFF.

V is TRBV9 and J is TRBJ1-1; TRBD1 agrees at 8 bases. Germline CDR1 is SGDLS and CDR2 is YYNGEE. With 7 bases clipped from V and 5 bases from J, the junction kept 19 bases outside the gene matches. This CDR3 has 17 amino acids. CDR3 in DNA: TGTGCCAGCGCTTCCTCCCGACAGGGGCTGGGGATAACTGAAGCTTTCTTT. The encoded protein is CASASSRQGLGITEAFF.

The chain recombines TRBV9 with TRBJ1-3, with no clear D. The CDR3 runs to 16 residues. Germline V lookup: CDR1 SGDLS, CDR2 YYNGEE. The V end lost 0 bases, the J end lost 0 bases, and 10 bases lay between the germline ends. CDR3 in amino acids: CASSVARKSSGNTIYF. CDR3 coding DNA: TGTGCCAGCAGCGTAGCGAGGAAGAGCTCTGGAAACACCATATATTTT. Together with reference TRBV9 and TRBJ1-3, the CDR3 gives the full variable domain: DSGVTQTPKHLITATGQRVTLRCSPRSGDLSVYWYQQSLDQGLQFLIQYYNGEERAKGNILERFSAQQFPDLHSELNLSSLELGDSALYFCASSVARKSSGNTIYFGEGSWLTVV.

The chain uses TRBV6-4 and TRBJ2-1, with a weak D call TRBD2 (7 bases). Per the germline V gene, CDR1 is MRHNA and CDR2 is SNTAGT. V lost 6 bases, J lost 8 bases, and 17 bases lay in between. This CDR3 spans 14 amino acids. The chain's CDR3 is CASSALGGAYEQFF. The CDR3, as DNA: TGTGCCAGCAGCGCCTTGGGGGGGGCGTATGAGCAGTTCTTC.

The chain uses TRBV29-1 and TRBJ2-5, with a tentative D call TRBD2 (5 bases). CDR1 is SQVTM and CDR2 is ANQGSEA in the germline V gene. The CDR3 has 12 amino acids. The V gene lost 2 bases and the J gene lost 4 bases, with 8 bases spanning the gap. The CDR3 bases are TGCAGCGTTGAAAGGGCGGGAGAGACCCAGTACTTC. It yields the protein CSVERAGETQYF.

J is TRBJ2-1 and V is TRBV5-1; TRBD2 aligns across 12 bases. The length of the CDR3 is 15 residues. CDR1 and CDR2 (germline): SGHRS, YFSETQ. Trimming took 4 bases from V and 6 from J; bases not matched to a gene: 5. The CDR3 loop is CASSRLAGEGNEQFF. The CDR3 DNA reads TGCGCCAGCAGCCGACTAGCGGGAGAAGGCAATGAGCAGTTCTTC.

The chain carries TRBV5-1 and TRBJ2-1, with a tentative D call TRBD1 (6 bases). Germline CDR1 reads SGHRS; CDR2 reads YFSETQ. V shed 0 bases and J shed 12 bases, with 10 bases lying between them. The CDR3 totals 12 residues. The CDR3 loop is CASSLVQDRQFF. As DNA, the CDR3 is TGCGCCAGCAGCTTGGTCCAGGACAGGCAGTTCTTC.

V gene TRBV19 combines with J gene TRBJ2-2; 11 positions match TRBD2. The germline gives CDR1 LNHDA, CDR2 SQIVND (reference sequence). CDR3 length equals 15 residues. Losses at the gene ends were 3 bases for V and 5 bases for J; bases not matched to a gene: 2. The CDR3 nucleotides read TGTGCCAGTAGTATGACTAGCGGGAAGACCGGGGAGCTGTTTTTT. Translation: CASSMTSGKTGELFF.

This clone appeared a single time. This rearrangement joins TRBV7-2 to TRBJ2-3; D is possibly TRBD2 (5 bases). The germline V and J ends were trimmed by 6 bases and 4 bases, with 11 bases remaining between them. This CDR3 has 13 amino acids. Germline-derived CDR1 and CDR2 are SGHTA and FQGNSA. The CDR3 reads CASSRAAADTQYF. The CDR3 nucleotides read TGTGCCAGCAGTCGTGCAGCGGCAGATACGCAGTATTTT.

The chain combines TRBV5-4 with TRBJ1-4, with TRBD1 matching 9 bases. This CDR3 contains 17 residues. The junction had 10 bases not matched to a gene; V was cut back by 3 bases and J by 4 bases. Germline CDR1 SGHNT, CDR2 YYREEE (reference sequence). CDR3 bases: TGTGCCAGCAGCTCCCTCGGGACAGGGAACCTTAATGAAAAACTGTTTTTT. Translating it yields CASSSLGTGNLNEKLFF.

This clone turned up a few times. The chain links TRBV15 to TRBJ1-4; D uncertain. V was pared by 0 bases and J by 0 bases, with 26 bases between. Looked up from germline, CDR1 is LNHNV and CDR2 is YYDKDF (reference sequence). The CDR3 is 22 residues long. DNA for the CDR3: TGTGCCACCAGCAGAGAAAGGCCTGGATATGGCCAGAACGAGGCAACTAATGAAAAACTGTTTTTT. Protein: CATSRERPGYGQNEATNEKLFF.

CDR3 in amino acids: CSVERGSTEAFF. The DNA of the CDR3 is TGCAGCGTTGAACGGGGTAGCACTGAAGCTTTCTTT. V gene TRBV29-1 combines with J gene TRBJ1-1, with D uncertain. The CDR3 extends over 12 amino acids. Germline loops: CDR1 SQVTM, CDR2 ANQGSEA. V lost 2 bases, J lost 4 bases, and 8 bases lay in between.

The chain employs TRBV10-3 and TRBJ2-3, with D perhaps TRBD2 (6 bases). Germline loops: CDR1 ENHRY, CDR2 SYGVKD. The CDR3 spans 15 residues. Trimming took off 0 bases at V and 7 bases at J, with 14 bases between the two ends. DNA for the CDR3: TGTGCCATCAGTGAGTCCCGGGAGCGGTCTCATACGCAGTATTTT. It specifies CAISESRERSHTQYF.

This clone was counted a few times. CDR3 amino acids: CASSLDSVNTEAFF. The CDR3 nucleotides are TGTGCCAGCAGCCTCGACAGCGTGAACACTGAAGCTTTCTTT. The rearrangement joins TRBV7-9 to TRBJ1-1, with D tentatively TRBD1 (5 bases). Germline loops: CDR1 SEHNR, CDR2 FQNEAQ (reference sequence). The CDR3 contains 14 residues. V lost 5 bases to trimming and J lost 0 bases, with 10 bases between them.

The V call is TRBV7-3, the J call TRBJ1-1; D is undetermined. V lost 5 bases to trimming and J lost 5 bases, with 15 bases between them. Looked up from germline, CDR1 is SGHTA and CDR2 is FQGTGA. This CDR3 region has 14 residues. The CDR3 spells CASSRSGVGTEAFF. The CDR3 DNA follows: TGTGCCAGCAGCCGAAGCGGGGTAGGGACTGAAGCTTTCTTT. The full variable domain, completed using reference TRBV7-3 and TRBJ1-1, is GAGVSQTPSNKVTEKGKYVELRCDPISGHTALYWYRQSLGQGPEFLIYFQGTGAADDSGLPNDRFFAVRPEGSVSTLKIQRTERGDSAVYLCASSRSGVGTEAFFGQGTRLTVV.

This clone has only one observation. The rearrangement joins TRBV20-1 to TRBJ2-7; D is unresolved. The CDR3 covers 11 residues. CDR1 and CDR2 (germline): DFQATT, SNEGSKA (reference sequence). V gave up 5 bases and J gave up 0 bases, with 5 bases separating them. CDR3 DNA sequence: TGCAGTGCTCCTAGCTCCTACGAGCAGTACTTC. Encoded protein: CSAPSSYEQYF.

The rearrangement joins TRBV19 to TRBJ1-2; tentative D call: TRBD1 (5 bases). Trimming removed 4 bases at V and 2 bases at J, with 14 bases between. The CDR3 length is 15 residues. The germline gives CDR1 LNHDA, CDR2 SQIVND (reference sequence). CDR3 DNA sequence: TGTGCCAGTAGTACCTGGGGCACCAACAACTATGGCTACACCTTC. Amino acids: CASSTWGTNNYGYTF.

The V call is TRBV25-1, the J call TRBJ2-3, with 7 bases identical to TRBD2. CDR1 is MGHDK and CDR2 is SYGVNS in the germline V gene. With V trimmed by 7 bases and J by 8 bases, 12 bases remained unmatched. The CDR3 loop spans 14 amino acids. CDR3 coding DNA: TGTGCCAGCAAAGCGGGACTATCTGTCGGTACGCAGTATTTT. Amino acids: CASKAGLSVGTQYF.

This clone was counted a few times. The chain is built from TRBV14 and TRBJ1-6, with D maybe TRBD1 (6 bases). The CDR3 has 15 residues. Germline V gene data show CDR1 as SGHDN and CDR2 as FVKESK. V gave up 1 base and J gave up 5 bases, with 9 bases separating them. The CDR3 DNA is TGTGCCAGCAGCCAAGTCAGGGGACATAATTCACCCCTCCACTTT. Its translation: CASSQVRGHNSPLHF.

The CDR3 region has the DNA TGTGCCAGCAGCCTCAGCAGACTAGCGGGAGGGAGGACAGATACGCAGTATTTT. This gives the protein CASSLSRLAGGRTDTQYF. The J gene is TRBJ2-3, the V gene TRBV7-2; 14 bases line up with TRBD2. The CDR3 covers 18 residues. Trimming cost V 5 bases and J 3 bases; bases outside gene matches: 10. The V gene's germline CDR1 is SGHTA and CDR2 FQGNSA.

The CDR3 nucleotides read TGTGCCAGTAGTATAGATTCGGCACGGGTAAACCAGCCCCAGCATTTT. Protein product: CASSIDSARVNQPQHF. This sequence joins TRBV19 and TRBJ1-5; D not resolved. Trimming took off 0 bases at V and 7 bases at J, with 16 bases between the two ends. In germline, CDR1 is LNHDA, CDR2 SQIVND (reference sequence). The length of the CDR3 is 16 residues. Variable domain in full (rest from reference TRBV19 and TRBJ1-5): DGGITQSPKYLFRKEGQNVTLSCEQNLNHDAMYWYRQDPGQGLRLIYYSQIVNDFQKGDIAEGYSVSREKKESFPLTVTSAQKNPTAFYLCASSIDSARVNQPQHFGDGTRLSIL.

The chain couples TRBV14 to TRBJ1-6, with D possibly being TRBD1 (6 bases). V was cut by 0 bases and J by 13 bases, with 13 bases left in between. In germline, CDR1 is SGHDN, CDR2 FVKESK. CDR3 length: 14 residues. The CDR3 region has the DNA TGTGCCAGCAGCCAAGATAGAGGGGGAAAGCCCCTCCACTTT. Its protein is CASSQDRGGKPLHF.